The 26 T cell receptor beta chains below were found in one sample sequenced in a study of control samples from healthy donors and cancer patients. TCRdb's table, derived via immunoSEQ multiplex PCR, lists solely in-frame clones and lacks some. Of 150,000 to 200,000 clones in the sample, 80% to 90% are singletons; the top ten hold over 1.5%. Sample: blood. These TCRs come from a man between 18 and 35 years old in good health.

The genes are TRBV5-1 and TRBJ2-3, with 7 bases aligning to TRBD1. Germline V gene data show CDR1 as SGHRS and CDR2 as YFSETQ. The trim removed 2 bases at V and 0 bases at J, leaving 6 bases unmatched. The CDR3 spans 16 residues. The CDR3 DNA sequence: TGCGCCAGCAGCTTACAAACAGGGGTCAGCACAGATACGCAGTATTTT. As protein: CASSLQTGVSTDTQYF.

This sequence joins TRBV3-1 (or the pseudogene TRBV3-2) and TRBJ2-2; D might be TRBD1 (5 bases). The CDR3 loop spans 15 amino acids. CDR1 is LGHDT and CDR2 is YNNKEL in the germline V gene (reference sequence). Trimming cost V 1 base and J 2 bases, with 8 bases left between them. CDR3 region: CASSQGQFNTGELFF. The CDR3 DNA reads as TGTGCCAGCAGCCAAGGACAGTTCAACACCGGGGAGCTGTTTTTT.

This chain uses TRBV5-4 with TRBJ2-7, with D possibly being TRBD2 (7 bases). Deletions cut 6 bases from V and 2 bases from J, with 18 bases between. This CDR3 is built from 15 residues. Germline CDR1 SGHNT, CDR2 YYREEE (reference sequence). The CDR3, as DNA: TGTGCCAGCACCGGCTCCGGGGGGCCGCCCTACGAGCAGTACTTC. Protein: CASTGSGGPPYEQYF.

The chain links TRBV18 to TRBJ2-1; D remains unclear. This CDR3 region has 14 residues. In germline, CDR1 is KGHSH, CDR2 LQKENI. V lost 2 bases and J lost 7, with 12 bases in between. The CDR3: CASSPDDSWNEQFF. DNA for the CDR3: TGTGCCAGCTCACCAGATGACTCCTGGAATGAGCAGTTCTTC.

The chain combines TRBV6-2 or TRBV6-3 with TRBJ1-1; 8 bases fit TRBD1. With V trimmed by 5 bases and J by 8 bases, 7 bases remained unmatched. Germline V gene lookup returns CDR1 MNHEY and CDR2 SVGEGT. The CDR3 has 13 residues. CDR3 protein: CASSPTGVREAFF. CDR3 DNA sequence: TGTGCCAGCAGTCCGACAGGGGTTCGAGAAGCTTTCTTT.

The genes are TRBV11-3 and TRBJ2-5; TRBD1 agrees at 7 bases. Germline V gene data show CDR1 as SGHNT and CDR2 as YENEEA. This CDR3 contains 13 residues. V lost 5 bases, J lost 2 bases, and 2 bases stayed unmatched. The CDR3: CASSRDRQETQYF. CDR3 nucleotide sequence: TGTGCCAGCAGCCGGGACAGACAAGAGACCCAGTACTTC.

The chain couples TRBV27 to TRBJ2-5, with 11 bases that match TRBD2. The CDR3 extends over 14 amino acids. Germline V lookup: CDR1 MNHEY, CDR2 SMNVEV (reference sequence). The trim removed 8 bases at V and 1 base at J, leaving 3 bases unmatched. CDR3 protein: CASRLAGPQETQYF. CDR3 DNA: TGTGCCAGCCGACTAGCGGGGCCCCAAGAGACCCAGTACTTC.

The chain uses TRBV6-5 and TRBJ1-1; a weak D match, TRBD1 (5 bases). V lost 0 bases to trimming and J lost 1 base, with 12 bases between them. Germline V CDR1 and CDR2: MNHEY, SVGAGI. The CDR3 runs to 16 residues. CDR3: CASSYSTRTPNTEAFF. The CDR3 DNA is TGTGCCAGCAGTTACTCTACACGGACACCGAACACTGAAGCTTTCTTT.

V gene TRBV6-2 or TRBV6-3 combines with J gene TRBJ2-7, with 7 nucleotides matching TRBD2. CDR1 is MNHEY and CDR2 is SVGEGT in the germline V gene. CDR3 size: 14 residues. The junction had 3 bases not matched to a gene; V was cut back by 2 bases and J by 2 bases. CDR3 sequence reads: CASSYVSGAYEQYF. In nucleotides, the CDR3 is TGTGCCAGCAGTTACGTAAGCGGGGCCTACGAGCAGTACTTC.

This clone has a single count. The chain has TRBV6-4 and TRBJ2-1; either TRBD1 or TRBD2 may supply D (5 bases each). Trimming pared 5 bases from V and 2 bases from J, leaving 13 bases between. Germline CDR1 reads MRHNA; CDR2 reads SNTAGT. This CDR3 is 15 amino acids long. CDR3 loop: CASSSNPGPYNEQFF. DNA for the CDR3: TGTGCCAGCAGTTCCAATCCGGGACCCTACAATGAGCAGTTCTTC.

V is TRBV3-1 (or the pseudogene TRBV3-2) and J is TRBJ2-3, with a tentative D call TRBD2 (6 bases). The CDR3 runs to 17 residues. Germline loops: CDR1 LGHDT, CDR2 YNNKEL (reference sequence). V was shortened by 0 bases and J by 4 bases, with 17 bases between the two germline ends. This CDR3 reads CASSQDFGWRGADTQYF. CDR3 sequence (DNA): TGTGCCAGCAGCCAAGATTTCGGGTGGCGCGGGGCAGATACGCAGTATTTT.

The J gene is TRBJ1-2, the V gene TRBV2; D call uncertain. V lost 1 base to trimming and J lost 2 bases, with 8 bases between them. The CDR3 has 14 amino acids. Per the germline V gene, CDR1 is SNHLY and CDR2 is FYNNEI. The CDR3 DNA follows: TGTGCCAGCAGTGAAGTCCGAGCAAACTATGGCTACACCTTC. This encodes CASSEVRANYGYTF.

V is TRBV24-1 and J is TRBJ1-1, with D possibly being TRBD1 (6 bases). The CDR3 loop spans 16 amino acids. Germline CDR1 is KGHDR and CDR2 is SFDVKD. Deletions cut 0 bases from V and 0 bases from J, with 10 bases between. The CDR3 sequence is CATSDLDYRVNTEAFF. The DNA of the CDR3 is TGTGCCACCAGTGATTTGGACTACAGGGTGAACACTGAAGCTTTCTTT.

The CDR3 sequence: CATSGGATEAFF. DNA of the CDR3: TGTGCCACCTCAGGGGGGGCCACTGAAGCTTTCTTT. This chain connects TRBV27 to TRBJ1-1; 7 nucleotides line up with TRBD1. Germline CDR1 is MNHEY and CDR2 is SMNVEV (reference sequence). The V and J ends lost 10 bases and 4 bases, in that order; junction bases with no gene match: 6. The CDR3 extends over 12 amino acids.

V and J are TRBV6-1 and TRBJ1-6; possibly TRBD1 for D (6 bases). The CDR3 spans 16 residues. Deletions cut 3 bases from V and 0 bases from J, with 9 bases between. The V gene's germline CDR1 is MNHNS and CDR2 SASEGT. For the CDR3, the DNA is TGTGCCAGCAGTGATAGGGGGGACTCCTATAATTCACCCCTCCACTTT. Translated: CASSDRGDSYNSPLHF.

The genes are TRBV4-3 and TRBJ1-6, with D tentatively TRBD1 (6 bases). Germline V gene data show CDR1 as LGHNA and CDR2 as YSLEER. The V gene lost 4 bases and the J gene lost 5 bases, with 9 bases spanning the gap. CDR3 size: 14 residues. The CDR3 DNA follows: TGCGCCAGCAGCCCGGGACATAATAATTCACCCCTCCACTTT. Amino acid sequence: CASSPGHNNSPLHF.

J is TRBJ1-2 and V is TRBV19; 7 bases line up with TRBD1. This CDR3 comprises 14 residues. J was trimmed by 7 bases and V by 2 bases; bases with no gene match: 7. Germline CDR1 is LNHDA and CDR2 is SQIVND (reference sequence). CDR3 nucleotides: TGTGCCAGTAGTATAAGAGGGGGCAGTGCTGGCTACACCTTC. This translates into CASSIRGGSAGYTF.

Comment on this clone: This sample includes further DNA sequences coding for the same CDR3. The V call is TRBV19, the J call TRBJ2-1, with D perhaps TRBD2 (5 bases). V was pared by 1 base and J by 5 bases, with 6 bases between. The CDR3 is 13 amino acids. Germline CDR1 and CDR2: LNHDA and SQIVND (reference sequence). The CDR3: CASSIGLNNEQFF. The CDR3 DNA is TGTGCCAGTAGTATAGGACTAAACAATGAGCAGTTCTTC.

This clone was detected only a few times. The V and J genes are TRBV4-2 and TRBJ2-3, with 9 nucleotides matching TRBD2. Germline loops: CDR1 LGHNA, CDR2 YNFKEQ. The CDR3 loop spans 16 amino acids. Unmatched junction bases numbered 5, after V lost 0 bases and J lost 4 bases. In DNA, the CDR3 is TGTGCCAGCAGCCAAGATCGAGCGGGGGGCCCAGATACGCAGTATTTT. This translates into CASSQDRAGGPDTQYF.

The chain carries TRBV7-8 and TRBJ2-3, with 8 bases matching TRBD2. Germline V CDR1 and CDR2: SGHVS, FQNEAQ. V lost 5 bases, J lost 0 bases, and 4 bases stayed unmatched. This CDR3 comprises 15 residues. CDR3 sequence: CASSRGGPSTDTQYF. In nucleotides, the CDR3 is TGTGCCAGCAGCCGCGGGGGGCCCAGCACAGATACGCAGTATTTT.

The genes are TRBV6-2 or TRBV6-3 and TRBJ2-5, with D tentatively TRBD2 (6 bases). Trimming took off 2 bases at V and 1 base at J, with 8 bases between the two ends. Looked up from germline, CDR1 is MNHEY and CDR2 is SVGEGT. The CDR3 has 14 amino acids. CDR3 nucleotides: TGTGCCAGCAGTTACGGGGGGTCCCAAGAGACCCAGTACTTC. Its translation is CASSYGGSQETQYF.

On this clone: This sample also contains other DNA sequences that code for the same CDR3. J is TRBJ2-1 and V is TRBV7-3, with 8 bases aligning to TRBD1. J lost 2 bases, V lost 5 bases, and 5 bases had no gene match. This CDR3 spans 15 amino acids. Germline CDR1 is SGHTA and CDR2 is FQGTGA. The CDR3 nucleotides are TGTGCCAGCAGCCCCCAGGGGGCGGCCTACAATGAGCAGTTCTTC. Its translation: CASSPQGAAYNEQFF.

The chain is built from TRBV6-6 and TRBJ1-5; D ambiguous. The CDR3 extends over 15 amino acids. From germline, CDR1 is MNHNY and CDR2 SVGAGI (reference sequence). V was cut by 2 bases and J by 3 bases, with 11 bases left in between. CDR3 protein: CASSYEKGTNQPQHF. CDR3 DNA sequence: TGTGCCAGCAGTTACGAGAAAGGAACCAATCAGCCCCAGCATTTT.

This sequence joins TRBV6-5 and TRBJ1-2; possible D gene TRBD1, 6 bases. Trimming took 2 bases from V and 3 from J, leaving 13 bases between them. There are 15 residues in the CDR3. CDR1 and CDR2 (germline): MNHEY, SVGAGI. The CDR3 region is CASSYHGDIDYGYTF. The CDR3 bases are TGTGCCAGCAGTTACCATGGGGACATCGACTATGGCTACACCTTC.

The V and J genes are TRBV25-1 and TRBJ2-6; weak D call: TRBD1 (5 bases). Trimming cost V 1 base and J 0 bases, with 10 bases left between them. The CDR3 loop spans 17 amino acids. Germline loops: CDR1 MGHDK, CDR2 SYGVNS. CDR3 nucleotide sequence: TGTGCCAGCAGTGAATGGGGCCAGCCCTCTGGGGCCAACGTCCTGACTTTC. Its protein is CASSEWGQPSGANVLTF.

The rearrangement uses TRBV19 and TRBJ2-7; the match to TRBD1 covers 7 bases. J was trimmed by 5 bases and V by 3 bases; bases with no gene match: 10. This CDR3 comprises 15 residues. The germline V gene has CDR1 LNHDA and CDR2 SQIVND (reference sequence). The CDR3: CASSILRQGSHEQYF. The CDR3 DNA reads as TGTGCCAGTAGTATCTTGAGACAGGGCAGCCACGAGCAGTACTTC.